This entry is about one TCR beta chain. Its antigen remains unidentified. Base qualities are not at hand, and no much larger clone is one base apart. These data are taken from a study of beta chain features in type 1 diabetes (dated by TCRdb to 2016 to 2019). For the study in its entirety: Patients and healthy donors did not differ in mean age, gender distribution, total cell number or subset yield. Regulatory and stem cell-like memory subsets were obtained from only 8 patients and roughly 8 healthy donors, while naive and central memory subsets were obtained from all 28 donors. The study compared TCRB repertoires of sorted circulating CD4+ T cell subsets between recently diagnosed type 1 diabetes patients and matched healthy donors. A total of 90 million to 120 million sorted cells were examined across all samples, and a strong correlation was observed between cell number per subset and RNA yield.

Broader findings and caveats from the paper: In all four CD4+ subsets, TCRB CDR3 length was moderately but significantly shorter in type 1 diabetes patients. Because cDNA rather than genomic DNA was sequenced, highly expressing activated cells could have been over-represented, although no difference in activation and CD3 levels was found between groups. PCR may preferentially amplify shorter templates, but because patient and control samples were amplified and corrected together, any resulting skew would affect both groups equally. Patients with type 1 diabetes made fewer insertions and deleted more nucleotides at VDJ recombination sites, implying thymic rearrangement abnormalities. HLA sub-analyses involved small numbers of individuals, so any influence of HLA type on TCRB rearrangement remained unresolved. The naive, central memory and regulatory TCRB repertoires appeared to resemble one another more closely among patients than among healthy donors.

The entire amount of isolated RNA was reverse transcribed using the High Capacity cDNA Reverse Transcription Kit, so the sequenced TCRB transcripts were expressed ones. Naive, central memory and regulatory T cell samples underwent deep immunoSEQ sequencing, averaging about 3.57 million total reads per sample. Sorted cells were lysed in RLT buffer, and RNA was extracted using DNase-treated RNeasy Micro or Mini kits according to cell number. Each cell subset was processed on its own to prevent cross-contamination, while patient and healthy donor samples were processed together. TCRB sequences were amplified from cDNA with the immunoSEQ multiplex PCR, producing 87-bp fragments spanning the CDR3 region. Sequencing of the amplicons was done on the Illumina HiSeq platform. The paper's processing steps were these. Synthetic template baselines were used to correct PCR bias computationally, reads within Hamming distance 2 were collapsed together, and singletons that could not be merged were discarded. Reads were aligned to IMGT to assign V, D and J genes, CDR3 length, and insertions or deletions at six rearrangement sites. Clonotype counts were normalized to sorted cell number within each subset before computing true diversity and Gini coefficients with the tcR R package. The overlap coefficient, calculated on TCRB nucleotide sequences, was used to measure repertoire sharing. TCRdb's version of the immuneACCESS table is confined to in-frame rearrangements and falls short of the full clone set. An unresolved V gene accounts for under half of the shortfall where checked; the remainder is of unknown origin. V, J and clone size reflect that table, while D and trimming were determined from the DNA. Counted in this sample were 140,000 to 150,000 clones; about 51% of them appeared once. The ten largest account for 0.42% of the sample.

From each donor, a single peripheral blood sample of around 120 mL on average was drawn into heparinised tubes. Naive, central memory, regulatory and stem cell-like memory CD4+ T cells were sorted on a BD FACSAria II using a panel including CD45RO, CCR7, CD25, CD127, CD95 and CD27. A purity above 95% was achieved for all sorted populations. PBMCs were isolated immediately by Lymphoprep density gradient centrifugation and stained directly without culture. So that batch effects would be minimized, each experiment stained and sorted samples in pairs, pairing one healthy donor with one patient. The V end loses 5 bases and the J end loses 2 bases, and a stretch of 16 bases separates them. Counted from cysteine to phenylalanine, this CDR3 has 15 amino acids. CDR3 DNA is the only sequence kept; it has 45 bases, read in frame from the first base. From the germline V gene, CDR1 is SGHTA and CDR2 is FQGNSA.

The clonotype comes from a man younger than 35 in good health. Sequenced sample: Tregs from blood. Explained via the paper, the cell subset or site label denotes: regulatory CD4+ T cells. The rearranged segments are TRBV7-2 and TRBJ2-7, with TRBD2 perhaps the D gene, on 6 matching bases. The nucleotides read TGTGCCAGCAGCAGGGGAGGCGGGATGACCTACGAGCAGTACTTC. Translated, it reads CASSRGGGMTYEQYF.